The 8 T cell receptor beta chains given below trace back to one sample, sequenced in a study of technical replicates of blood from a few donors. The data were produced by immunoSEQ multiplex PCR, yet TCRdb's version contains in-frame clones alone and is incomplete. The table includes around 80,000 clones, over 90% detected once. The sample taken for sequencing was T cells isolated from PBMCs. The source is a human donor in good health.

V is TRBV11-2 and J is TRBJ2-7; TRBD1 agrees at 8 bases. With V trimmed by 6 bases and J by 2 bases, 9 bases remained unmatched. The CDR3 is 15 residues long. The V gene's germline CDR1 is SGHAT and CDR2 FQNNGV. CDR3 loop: CASRLTGTGTYEQYF. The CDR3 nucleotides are TGTGCCAGCAGACTTACCGGGACAGGCACCTACGAGCAGTACTTC.

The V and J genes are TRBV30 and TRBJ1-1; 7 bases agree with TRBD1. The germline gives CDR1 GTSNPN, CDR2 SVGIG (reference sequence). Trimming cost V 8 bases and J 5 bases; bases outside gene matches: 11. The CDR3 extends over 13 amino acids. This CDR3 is CAGGQGDSTEAFF. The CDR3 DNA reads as TGTGCCGGAGGGCAGGGGGATAGTACTGAAGCTTTCTTT.

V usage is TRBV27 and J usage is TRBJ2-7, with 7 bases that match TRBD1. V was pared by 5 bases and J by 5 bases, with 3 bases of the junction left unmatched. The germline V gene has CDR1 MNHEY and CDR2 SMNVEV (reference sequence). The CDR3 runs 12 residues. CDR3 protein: CASSQRGHEQYF. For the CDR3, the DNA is TGTGCCAGCAGTCAAAGGGGGCACGAGCAGTACTTC.

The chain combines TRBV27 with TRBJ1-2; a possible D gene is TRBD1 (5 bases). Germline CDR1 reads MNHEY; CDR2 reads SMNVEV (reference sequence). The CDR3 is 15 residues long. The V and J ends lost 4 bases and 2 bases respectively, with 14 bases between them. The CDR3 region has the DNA TGTGCCAGCAGTTCTTGGGACGGAGGGAACTATGGCTACACCTTC. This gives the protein CASSSWDGGNYGYTF.

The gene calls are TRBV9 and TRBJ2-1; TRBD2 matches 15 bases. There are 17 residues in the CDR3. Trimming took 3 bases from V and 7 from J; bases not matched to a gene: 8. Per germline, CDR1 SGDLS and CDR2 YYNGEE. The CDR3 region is CASSDGTSGRLRNEQFF. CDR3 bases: TGTGCCAGCAGCGACGGGACTAGCGGGAGGTTAAGAAATGAGCAGTTCTTC.

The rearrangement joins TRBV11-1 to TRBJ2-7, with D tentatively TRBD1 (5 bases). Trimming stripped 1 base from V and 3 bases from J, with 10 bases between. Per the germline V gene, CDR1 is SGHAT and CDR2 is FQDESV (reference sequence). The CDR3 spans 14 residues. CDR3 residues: CASSLEDTYYEQYF. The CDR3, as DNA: TGTGCCAGCAGCTTAGAGGACACCTACTACGAGCAGTACTTC. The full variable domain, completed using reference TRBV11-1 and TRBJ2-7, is EAEVAQSPRYKITEKSQAVAFWCDPISGHATLYWYRQILGQGPELLVQFQDESVVDDSQLPKDRFSAERLKGVDSTLKIQPAELGDSAMYLCASSLEDTYYEQYFGPGTRLTVT.

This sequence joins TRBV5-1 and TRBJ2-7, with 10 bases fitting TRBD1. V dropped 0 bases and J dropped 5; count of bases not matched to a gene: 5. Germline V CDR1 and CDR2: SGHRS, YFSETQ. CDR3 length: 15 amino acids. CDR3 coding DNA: TGCGCCAGCAGCTTGGAGGACAGGGGGAACGACGAGCAGTACTTC. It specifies CASSLEDRGNDEQYF. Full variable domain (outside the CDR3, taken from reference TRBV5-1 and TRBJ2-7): KAGVTQTPRYLIKTRGQQVTLSCSPISGHRSVSWYQQTPGQGLQFLFEYFSETQRNKGNFPGRFSGRQFSNSRSEMNVSTLELGDSALYLCASSLEDRGNDEQYFGPGTRLTVT.

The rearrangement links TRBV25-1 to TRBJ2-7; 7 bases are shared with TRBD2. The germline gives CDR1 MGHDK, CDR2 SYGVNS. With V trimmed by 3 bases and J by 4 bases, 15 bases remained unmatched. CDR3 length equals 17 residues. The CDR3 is CASSDPNRGEGSYEQYF. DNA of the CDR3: TGTGCCAGCAGTGATCCCAACCGGGGGGAGGGCTCGTACGAGCAGTACTTC.